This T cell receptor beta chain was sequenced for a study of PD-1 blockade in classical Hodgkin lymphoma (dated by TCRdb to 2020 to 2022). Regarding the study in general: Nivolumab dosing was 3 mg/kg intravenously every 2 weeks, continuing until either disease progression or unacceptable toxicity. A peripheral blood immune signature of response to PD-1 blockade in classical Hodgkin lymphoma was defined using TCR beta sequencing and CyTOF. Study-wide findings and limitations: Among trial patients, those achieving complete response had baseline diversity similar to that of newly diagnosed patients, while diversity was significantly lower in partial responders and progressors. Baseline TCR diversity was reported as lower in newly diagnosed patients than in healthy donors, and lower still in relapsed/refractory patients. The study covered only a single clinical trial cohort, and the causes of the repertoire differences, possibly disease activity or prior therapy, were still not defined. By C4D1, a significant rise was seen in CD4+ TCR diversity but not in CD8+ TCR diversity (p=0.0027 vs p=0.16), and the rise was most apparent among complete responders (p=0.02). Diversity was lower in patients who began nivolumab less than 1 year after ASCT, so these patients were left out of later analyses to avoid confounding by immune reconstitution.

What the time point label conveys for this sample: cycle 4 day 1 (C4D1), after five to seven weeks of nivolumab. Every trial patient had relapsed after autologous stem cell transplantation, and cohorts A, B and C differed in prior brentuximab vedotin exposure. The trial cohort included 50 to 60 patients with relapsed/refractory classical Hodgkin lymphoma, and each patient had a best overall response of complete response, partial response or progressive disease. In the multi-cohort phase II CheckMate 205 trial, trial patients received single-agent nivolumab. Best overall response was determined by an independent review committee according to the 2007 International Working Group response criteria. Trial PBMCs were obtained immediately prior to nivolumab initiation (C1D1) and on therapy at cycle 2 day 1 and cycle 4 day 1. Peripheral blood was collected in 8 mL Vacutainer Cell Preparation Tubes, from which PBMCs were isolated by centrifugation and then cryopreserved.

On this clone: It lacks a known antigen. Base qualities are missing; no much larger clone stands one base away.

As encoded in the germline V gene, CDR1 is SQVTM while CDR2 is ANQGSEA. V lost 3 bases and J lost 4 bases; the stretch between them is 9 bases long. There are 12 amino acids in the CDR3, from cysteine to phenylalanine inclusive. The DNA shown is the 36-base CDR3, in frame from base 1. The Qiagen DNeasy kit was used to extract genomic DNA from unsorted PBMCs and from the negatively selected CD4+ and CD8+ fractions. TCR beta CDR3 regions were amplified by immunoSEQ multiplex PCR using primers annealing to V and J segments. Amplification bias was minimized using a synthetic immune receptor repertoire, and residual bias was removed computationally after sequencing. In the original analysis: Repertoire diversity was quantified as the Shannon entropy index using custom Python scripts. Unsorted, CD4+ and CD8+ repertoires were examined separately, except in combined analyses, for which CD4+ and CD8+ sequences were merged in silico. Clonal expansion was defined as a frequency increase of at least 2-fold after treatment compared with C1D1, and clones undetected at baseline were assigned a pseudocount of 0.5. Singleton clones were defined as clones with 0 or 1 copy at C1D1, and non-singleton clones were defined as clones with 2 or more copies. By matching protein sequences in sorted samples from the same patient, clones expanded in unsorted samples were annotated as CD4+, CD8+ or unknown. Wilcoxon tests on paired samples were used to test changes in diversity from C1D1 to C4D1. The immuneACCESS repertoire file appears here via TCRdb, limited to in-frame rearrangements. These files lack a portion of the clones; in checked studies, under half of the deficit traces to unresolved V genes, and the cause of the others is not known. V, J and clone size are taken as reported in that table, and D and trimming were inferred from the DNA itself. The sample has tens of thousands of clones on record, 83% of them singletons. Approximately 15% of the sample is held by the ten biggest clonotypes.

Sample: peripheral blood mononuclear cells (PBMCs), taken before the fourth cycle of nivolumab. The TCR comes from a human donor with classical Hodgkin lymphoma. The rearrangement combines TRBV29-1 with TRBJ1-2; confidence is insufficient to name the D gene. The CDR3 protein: CSVERGLYGYTF. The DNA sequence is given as TGCAGCGTTGAGCGAGGACTCTATGGCTACACCTTC.